This T cell receptor beta chain originates from a study of PD-1 blockade in classical Hodgkin lymphoma. Study at large: Once every 2 weeks, patients received intravenous nivolumab at 3 mg/kg.

Each patient's relapse followed autologous stem cell transplantation, and brentuximab vedotin exposure varied. Comments on this clone: What it binds is not known.

Study-wide results and limits: Significant TCR diversity gains by C4D1 occurred in CD4+ but not CD8+ cells. Relative to healthy donors, newly diagnosed patients reportedly had lower baseline TCR diversity, which was reported as lower still in relapsed/refractory patients. Similar baseline diversity was found in complete responders and newly diagnosed patients.

Sequenced by immunoSEQ multiplex PCR; TCRdb stores in-frame clones only, minus some. Among over 80,000 clones listed, 80% to 95% were seen once. This sample comprised peripheral blood mononuclear cells (PBMCs), obtained at baseline. The source of this sequence is a human donor with classical Hodgkin lymphoma.

The CDR3 DNA reads TGTGCCAGTAGTATCGGAAGGGGCCTTTGGGGGACCCAGTACTTC. Translation gives CASSIGRGLWGTQYF. The chain has TRBV19 and TRBJ2-5, with D maybe TRBD1 (5 bases). Germline values: CDR1 LNHDA, CDR2 SQIVND (reference sequence). Trimming stripped 3 bases from V and 7 bases from J, with 18 bases between. The CDR3 runs to 15 residues.